The 12 T cell receptor beta chains in this list originate from one sample, sequenced in a study of blood T cell repertoires in COVID-19. Clones were sequenced by immunoSEQ multiplex PCR, and TCRdb holds only the in-frame ones, with some missing. Among about 140,000 clones, over 70% were seen once, and the ten largest hold 3.9%. Sequencing used PBMCs or T cells enriched from blood (not recorded which). The receptors were gathered from a man aged 50-60 years in a cohort exposed to, infected with or recovered from COVID-19 (not recorded which).

J is TRBJ2-1 and V is TRBV11-2; D is possibly TRBD1 (7 bases). V dropped 4 bases and J dropped 7 bases, with 17 bases sitting between them. The germline CDR1 and CDR2 sequences are SGHAT and FQNNGV. This CDR3 has 15 residues. CDR3 in DNA: TGTGCCAGCAGCTACTCGACAGGGACTGGGAATGAGCAGTTCTTC. Translation gives CASSYSTGTGNEQFF. Using reference TRBV11-2 and TRBJ2-1 for the parts outside the CDR3, the full variable domain is EAGVAQSPRYKIIEKRQSVAFWCNPISGHATLYWYQQILGQGPKLLIQFQNNGVVDDSQLPKDRFSAERLKGVDSTLKIQPAKLEDSAVYLCASSYSTGTGNEQFFGPGTRLTVL.

The rearrangement joins TRBV30 to TRBJ2-7; D is undetermined. Trimming cost V 0 bases and J 6 bases, with 12 bases left between them. Germline V gene lookup returns CDR1 GTSNPN and CDR2 SVGIG (reference sequence). CDR3 size: 13 residues. Here the CDR3 reads CAWSVLWPGEQYF. The CDR3 bases are TGTGCCTGGAGTGTACTATGGCCCGGCGAGCAGTACTTC.

This clone was seen once. The J gene is TRBJ1-6, the V gene TRBV9; no firm D call. Germline V gene sequence: CDR1 SGDLS, CDR2 YYNGEE. Trimming shortened V by 3 bases and J by 11 bases, and 15 bases separated the two germline ends. The CDR3 is 14 residues long. The CDR3 spells CASSAGGGAAPLHF. CDR3 bases: TGTGCCAGCAGCGCCGGCGGAGGCGCGGCACCCCTCCACTTT.

The genes are TRBV19 and TRBJ2-2, with D tentatively TRBD1 (6 bases). The length of the CDR3 is 14 residues. Trimming pared 4 bases from V and 6 bases from J, leaving 12 bases between. Germline CDR1 is LNHDA and CDR2 is SQIVND (reference sequence). CDR3 in amino acids: CASSTYRDAGELFF. CDR3 nucleotides: TGTGCCAGTAGTACCTACAGGGACGCCGGGGAGCTGTTTTTT.

This chain connects TRBV7-2 to TRBJ2-7, with 10 bases matching TRBD2. V lost 8 bases and J lost 4; bases outside the gene matches: 17. The CDR3 length is 17 residues. Germline V gives CDR1 SGHTA, CDR2 FQGNSA. As DNA, the CDR3 is TGTGCCAGCTCGGGTTGGGCTAGCGGGGGCCTCAGATACGAGCAGTACTTC. Translated: CASSGWASGGLRYEQYF.

The chain carries TRBV19 and TRBJ1-5; D perhaps matches TRBD1 (5 bases). Germline CDR1 and CDR2: LNHDA and SQIVND (reference sequence). CDR3 length: 15 residues. Trimming removed 5 bases from V and 2 bases from J, with 13 bases in between. The CDR3, as DNA: TGTGCCAGTAGTCTCCGCGGGGGGGGCAATCAGCCCCAGCATTTT. Translating it yields CASSLRGGGNQPQHF.

DNA of the CDR3: TGTGCCACCAGCAGAGATCTACTGAACACTGAAGCTTTCTTT. Protein sequence: CATSRDLLNTEAFF. V gene TRBV15 combines with J gene TRBJ1-1; the D is unclear. CDR1 and CDR2 (germline): LNHNV, YYDKDF (reference sequence). Trimming stripped 0 bases from V and 0 bases from J, with 5 bases between. CDR3 length: 14 amino acids. The complete variable domain, with remaining parts taken from reference TRBV15 and TRBJ1-1, reads DAMVIQNPRYQVTQFGKPVTLSCSQTLNHNVMYWYQQKSSQAPKLLFHYYDKDFNNEADTPDNFQSRRPNTSFCFLDIRSPGLGDTAMYLCATSRDLLNTEAFFGQGTRLTVV.

This sequence joins TRBV7-9 and TRBJ1-2, with 7 positions matching TRBD1. Germline CDR1 is SEHNR and CDR2 is FQNEAQ (reference sequence). The CDR3 runs to 13 residues. Trimming removed 5 bases from V and 5 bases from J; junction bases left unmatched: 5. The CDR3 is CASSLDRWYGYTF. The CDR3, as DNA: TGTGCCAGCAGCCTGGACAGGTGGTATGGCTACACCTTC.

The chain links TRBV29-1 to TRBJ2-7; tentative D call: TRBD2 (6 bases). Germline loops: CDR1 SQVTM, CDR2 ANQGSEA. This CDR3 region has 16 residues. The germline V and J ends were trimmed by 1 base and 2 bases, with 18 bases remaining between them. As DNA, the CDR3 is TGCAGCGTTGAAGCGGCTGAGACGGCTAGCGCCTACGAGCAGTACTTC. Translating gives CSVEAAETASAYEQYF.

The CDR3 region has the DNA TGCGCCAGCAGGCAGGGTGAGAATTCACCCCTCCACTTT. As protein: CASRQGENSPLHF. The rearrangement uses TRBV10-1 and TRBJ1-6; perhaps TRBD1 as D (5 bases). The CDR3 sequence is 13 residues long. Germline V gives CDR1 WNHNN, CDR2 SYGVQD (reference sequence). The ends were cut back, 6 bases at V and 7 bases at J, with 10 bases in the middle.

The genes are TRBV27 and TRBJ2-1, with D tentatively TRBD1 (6 bases). Trimming stripped 3 bases from V and 3 bases from J, with 12 bases between. The CDR3 loop spans 15 amino acids. Germline V lookup: CDR1 MNHEY, CDR2 SMNVEV (reference sequence). The CDR3 here is CASSFLLGGYNEQFF. The CDR3 DNA is TGTGCCAGCAGTTTCCTTCTAGGGGGCTACAATGAGCAGTTCTTC.

This clone has only one observation. The V gene is TRBV6-5, the J gene TRBJ2-7; 11 positions agree with TRBD2. V trimming: 2 bases; J trimming: 4 bases; junction bases outside the gene matches: 1. The CDR3 is 14 residues long. The V gene's germline CDR1 is MNHEY and CDR2 SVGAGI. CDR3 nucleotide sequence: TGTGCCAGCAGTTACACTAGCGGGAGTTACGAGCAGTACTTC. Translated: CASSYTSGSYEQYF.